A single sample is the source of the 21 T cell receptor beta chains below, sequenced in a study of CD8 T cells in ankylosing spondylitis. TCRdb analysed the 5' RACE reads with MiXCR anew, one entry per CDR3 protein. This sample carries 230,000 or so distinct CDR3 sequences, more than 20% of them seen once, and the ten largest clones take more than 0.6%. Sequenced sample: blood, either unsorted or a sorted T cell fraction (not recorded which). The receptor source for this set is a male donor with ankylosing spondylitis or in good health (not recorded which).

The V and J genes are TRBV12-3 or TRBV12-4 and TRBJ1-1, with D tentatively TRBD1 (5 bases). This CDR3 has 15 amino acids. V shed 1 base and J shed 0 bases, with 9 bases lying between them. The CDR3 sequence is CASSLDLGVNTEAFF. For the CDR3, the DNA is TGTGCCAGCAGTTTAGATCTGGGGGTGAACACTGAAGCTTTCTTT.

Only a few counts were recorded for this clonotype. The chain employs TRBV20-1 and TRBJ2-5; D is uncertain. Germline V gives CDR1 DFQATT, CDR2 SNEGSKA (reference sequence). The V and J ends lost 3 bases and 0 bases respectively, with 14 bases between them. This CDR3 contains 15 residues. CDR3 amino acids: CSASRRESDQETQYF. CDR3 DNA: TGCAGTGCTAGCCGCCGAGAGTCTGACCAAGAGACCCAGTACTTC.

The V and J genes are TRBV29-1 and TRBJ2-5; no definite D call. The germline V gene has CDR1 SQVTM and CDR2 ANQGSEA. V lost 7 bases to trimming and J lost 2 bases, with 11 bases between them. This CDR3 spans 12 amino acids. CDR3 sequence (DNA): TGCAGCGGTGACGGGTGGCAAGAGACCCAGTACTTC. Translation gives CSGDGWQETQYF.

This clonotype was detected many times. This chain uses TRBV4-1 with TRBJ2-5; no reliable D call. The CDR3 is 14 amino acids. CDR1 and CDR2 from the germline V gene are MGHRA and YSYEKL. Deletions cut 2 bases from V and 4 bases from J, with 11 bases between. CDR3 coding DNA: TGCGCCAGCAGCCAACTAGTCCCCCGAGAGACCCAGTACTTC. Its protein product is CASSQLVPRETQYF.

In its sample, this clonotype was seen many times. As DNA, the CDR3 is TGCAGTGCTTACCGACCGGGACAGGGTTACAATGAGCAGTTCTTC. Protein sequence: CSAYRPGQGYNEQFF. The gene calls are TRBV20-1 and TRBJ2-1, with 9 bases matching TRBD1. The CDR3 loop spans 15 amino acids. Trimming at V came to 5 bases and at J to 4 bases, leaving 9 bases not matched to a gene. The germline V gene has CDR1 DFQATT and CDR2 SNEGSKA (reference sequence).

This clonotype was detected a few times. The rearrangement uses TRBV20-1 and TRBJ2-7; D call uncertain. Trimming took off 1 base at V and 7 bases at J, with 11 bases between the two ends. Germline lookup yields CDR1 DFQATT and CDR2 SNEGSKA (reference sequence). This CDR3 comprises 12 residues. The CDR3 spells CSARVLDREQYF. CDR3 sequence (DNA): TGCAGTGCTAGAGTTTTGGACCGAGAGCAGTACTTC.

This clonotype has more than one count but fewer than ten. The chain joins TRBV20-1 to TRBJ2-1, with 8 positions matching TRBD1. Looked up from germline, CDR1 is DFQATT and CDR2 is SNEGSKA (reference sequence). The junction had 8 bases not matched to a gene; V was cut back by 2 bases and J by 8 bases. This CDR3 has 14 amino acids. CDR3 nucleotides: TGCAGTGCTAGATCGGCAGGGGGCAGAGATGAGCAGTTCTTC. It is translated as CSARSAGGRDEQFF.

The chain employs TRBV10-3 and TRBJ2-5, with a tentative D call TRBD1 (6 bases). V was trimmed by 0 bases and J by 2 bases, leaving 10 bases between them. The CDR3 consists of 15 residues. Germline V gene data show CDR1 as ENHRY and CDR2 as SYGVKD. Written as DNA, the CDR3 is TGTGCCATCAGTGAGTCGAGGACAGCGCAAGAGACCCAGTACTTC. Its protein is CAISESRTAQETQYF.

The chain has TRBV7-6 and TRBJ2-5, with D possibly called TRBD1 or TRBD2 (5 bases each). The V gene lost 5 bases and the J gene lost 2 bases, with 18 bases spanning the gap. CDR3 length: 16 amino acids. Germline V gene lookup returns CDR1 SGHVS and CDR2 FNYEAQ. The CDR3 region has the DNA TGTGCCAGCAGCAACATCCTGGGACCGAAGCAAGAGACCCAGTACTTC. Amino acids: CASSNILGPKQETQYF.

V usage is TRBV7-2 and J usage is TRBJ2-1; tentatively, D is TRBD2 (5 bases). Germline values: CDR1 SGHTA, CDR2 FQGNSA. V was trimmed by 1 base and J by 4 bases, leaving 8 bases between them. The CDR3 loop spans 14 amino acids. The CDR3 DNA is TGTGCCAGCAGCTTAGGACCGGGGTACAATGAGCAGTTCTTC. It codes for CASSLGPGYNEQFF. Looking up the rest from reference TRBV7-2 and TRBJ2-1 gives the full variable domain: GAGVSQSPSNKVTEKGKDVELRCDPISGHTALYWYRQSLGQGLEFLIYFQGNSAPDKSGLPSDRFSAERTGGSVSTLTIQRTQQEDSAVYLCASSLGPGYNEQFFGPGTRLTVL.

V is TRBV20-1 and J is TRBJ2-1; D might be TRBD2 (5 bases). The CDR3 is 14 amino acids. Germline assignment: CDR1 DFQATT and CDR2 SNEGSKA (reference sequence). V gave up 0 bases and J gave up 8 bases, with 14 bases separating them. The CDR3 region is CSARESGKADEQFF. The CDR3 DNA follows: TGCAGTGCTAGAGAGTCGGGGAAGGCCGATGAGCAGTTCTTC.

This clonotype was recorded a few times. The rearrangement links TRBV20-1 to TRBJ1-5, with D possibly being TRBD1 (6 bases). V lost 2 bases, J lost 5 bases, and 13 bases lay in between. CDR3 length: 14 residues. Germline CDR1 and CDR2: DFQATT and SNEGSKA (reference sequence). The CDR3: CSARSGAGDQPQHF. In DNA, the CDR3 is TGCAGTGCTAGATCCGGGGCAGGGGATCAGCCCCAGCATTTT.

The table lists this clonotype with a few counts. The chain has TRBV20-1 and TRBJ1-2, with unresolved D. The CDR3 has 12 residues. The germline V gene encodes CDR1 DFQATT and CDR2 SNEGSKA (reference sequence). V was shortened by 0 bases and J by 7 bases, with 9 bases between the two germline ends. The chain's CDR3 is CSARESIGGYTF. CDR3 in DNA: TGCAGTGCTAGAGAATCTATAGGTGGCTACACCTTC.

The rearrangement joins TRBV9 to TRBJ2-2; 7 positions match TRBD1. Germline values: CDR1 SGDLS, CDR2 YYNGEE. J was trimmed by 5 bases and V by 0 bases; bases with no gene match: 4. CDR3 length: 15 amino acids. CDR3: CASSVEDRRTGELFF. CDR3 nucleotides: TGTGCCAGCAGCGTAGAGGACAGGCGAACCGGGGAGCTGTTTTTT.

The chain recombines TRBV29-1 with TRBJ2-7; D remains ambiguous. V was clipped by 8 bases and J by 6 bases, with 17 bases between them. CDR3 length: 12 amino acids. Germline CDR1 is SQVTM and CDR2 is ANQGSEA. CDR3 in amino acids: CSSGWVGGEQYF. CDR3 DNA: TGCAGCTCCGGGTGGGTGGGCGGCGAGCAGTACTTC.

V gene TRBV10-3 combines with J gene TRBJ2-5; 9 bases align to TRBD1. In germline, CDR1 is ENHRY, CDR2 SYGVKD. This CDR3 has 13 residues. V lost 7 bases and J lost 5; bases outside the gene matches: 5. Here the CDR3 reads CAIKGQGGETQYF. CDR3 DNA: TGTGCCATCAAGGGACAGGGAGGCGAGACCCAGTACTTC.

The gene calls are TRBV30 and TRBJ2-1, with unresolved D. The CDR3 is made up of 11 amino acids. In germline, CDR1 is GTSNPN, CDR2 SVGIG (reference sequence). With 5 bases removed from V and 3 bases from J, the gap between germline ends came to 5 bases. The CDR3 DNA follows: TGTGCCTGGGGATTCTACAATGAGCAGTTCTTC. Translating gives CAWGFYNEQFF.

This clonotype appeared many times. The chain employs TRBV20-1 and TRBJ2-7, with 10 bases fitting TRBD2. Trimming took 0 bases from V and 4 from J; bases not matched to a gene: 6. The germline V gene encodes CDR1 DFQATT and CDR2 SNEGSKA (reference sequence). This CDR3 comprises 15 residues. The CDR3 bases are TGCAGTGCTAGAGAACTCCTAGCGGGGGAGTACGAGCAGTACTTC. This sequence encodes CSARELLAGEYEQYF.

This clonotype was seen a few times. The chain is built from TRBV20-1 and TRBJ2-7, with 8 bases that match TRBD2. V lost 0 bases, J lost 4 bases, and 8 bases stayed unmatched. This CDR3 has 15 amino acids. CDR1 and CDR2 (germline): DFQATT, SNEGSKA (reference sequence). CDR3 loop: CSARDRTSGPYEQYF. The CDR3 nucleotides read TGCAGTGCTAGAGACCGAACTAGCGGTCCTTACGAGCAGTACTTC.

This clonotype was picked up many times. This chain joins TRBV9 and TRBJ2-3; TRBD2 matches 11 bases. V was pared by 0 bases and J by 5 bases, with 5 bases of the junction left unmatched. The V gene's germline CDR1 is SGDLS and CDR2 YYNGEE. This CDR3 spans 16 amino acids. The CDR3: CASSVVGLAGGDTQYF. As DNA, the CDR3 is TGTGCCAGCAGCGTAGTGGGGCTAGCGGGGGGAGATACGCAGTATTTT.

This clonotype has just a few counts. V usage is TRBV5-5 and J usage is TRBJ2-7; 9 bases are a match to TRBD1. The junction had 9 bases not matched to a gene; V was cut back by 0 bases and J by 2 bases. Germline CDR1 and CDR2: SGHKS and YYEKEE (reference sequence). The CDR3 runs 17 residues. The DNA for the CDR3 is TGTGCCAGCAGCTTGGCCTGGGGAGACAGGGGGACCTACGAGCAGTACTTC. Translation gives CASSLAWGDRGTYEQYF.